Below, 3 T cell receptor beta chains from the same sample are listed, as sequenced in a study of cytomegalovirus exposure and HLA in healthy donors. Primers: 60 Vbeta forward and 13 Jbeta reverse. TCRdb keeps only in-frame clones here, not all; method: immunoSEQ multiplex PCR. Here the sample spans approximately 100,000 clones, under 75% being singletons. Sequenced: PBMCs. The receptors come from a man in his fifties in good health and CMV-seronegative.

The chain is built from TRBV4-3 and TRBJ2-4; weak D call: TRBD1 (6 bases). The germline V gene has CDR1 LGHNA and CDR2 YSLEER. CDR3 size: 18 residues. V shed 0 bases and J shed 0 bases, with 15 bases lying between them. CDR3 DNA: TGCGCCAGCAGCCAAGACGCCCGGACAGTCCTAGCCAAAAACATTCAGTACTTC. This gives the protein CASSQDARTVLAKNIQYF.

The V gene is TRBV9, the J gene TRBJ2-7; 10 bases are shared with TRBD2. The CDR3 covers 14 residues. The ends lost 3 bases at V and 4 bases at J; junction bases unmatched: 4. Germline CDR1 SGDLS, CDR2 YYNGEE. For the CDR3, the DNA is TGTGCCAGCAGCGAGGCTAGCGGGGGTTACGAGCAGTACTTC. The encoded protein is CASSEASGGYEQYF.

CDR3 sequence: CASSSGSWEDTQYF. CDR3 sequence (DNA): TGTGCCAGCAGTTCCGGGAGTTGGGAAGATACGCAGTATTTT. The rearrangement uses TRBV27 and TRBJ2-3; TRBD2 is a possible D gene (6 bases). Germline values: CDR1 MNHEY, CDR2 SMNVEV (reference sequence). V was cut by 4 bases and J by 5 bases, with 13 bases left in between. The CDR3 loop spans 14 amino acids.